What follows describes a single TCR beta chain. What it binds is unknown. This specimen comes from a study of OX40 agonist ivuxolimab in advanced cancers. Study in general: Patient treatment consisted of intravenous ivuxolimab administration every 2 weeks at 0.01 to 10 mg/kg.

V was trimmed by 9 bases and J by 0 bases, leaving 6 bases between them. CDR1 and CDR2 from the germline V gene are MDHEN and SYDVKM. The CDR3 spans 12 residues. Findings and limits, study-wide: The mean number of expanded clones was higher in CD8+ T cells than in CD4+.

Repertoires were generated with immunoSEQ multiplex PCR, while TCRdb's copy carries only in-frame clones and drops some. This sample has around 30,000 clones; 80% to 90% occur once, and the top ten carry around 29%. Peripheral blood came from all dose cohorts at three timepoints. The TCR sequence derives from an adult with an advanced solid tumor such as melanoma, head and neck, liver or kidney cancer. The V gene is TRBV28, the J gene TRBJ1-5; D gene unclear. The material sequenced was CD4+ or CD8+ T cells sorted from blood, taken in a trial of the OX40 agonist ivuxolimab. CDR3 protein: CASGDSNQPQHF. The CDR3 DNA reads as TGTGCCAGTGGGGATAGCAATCAGCCCCAGCATTTT.